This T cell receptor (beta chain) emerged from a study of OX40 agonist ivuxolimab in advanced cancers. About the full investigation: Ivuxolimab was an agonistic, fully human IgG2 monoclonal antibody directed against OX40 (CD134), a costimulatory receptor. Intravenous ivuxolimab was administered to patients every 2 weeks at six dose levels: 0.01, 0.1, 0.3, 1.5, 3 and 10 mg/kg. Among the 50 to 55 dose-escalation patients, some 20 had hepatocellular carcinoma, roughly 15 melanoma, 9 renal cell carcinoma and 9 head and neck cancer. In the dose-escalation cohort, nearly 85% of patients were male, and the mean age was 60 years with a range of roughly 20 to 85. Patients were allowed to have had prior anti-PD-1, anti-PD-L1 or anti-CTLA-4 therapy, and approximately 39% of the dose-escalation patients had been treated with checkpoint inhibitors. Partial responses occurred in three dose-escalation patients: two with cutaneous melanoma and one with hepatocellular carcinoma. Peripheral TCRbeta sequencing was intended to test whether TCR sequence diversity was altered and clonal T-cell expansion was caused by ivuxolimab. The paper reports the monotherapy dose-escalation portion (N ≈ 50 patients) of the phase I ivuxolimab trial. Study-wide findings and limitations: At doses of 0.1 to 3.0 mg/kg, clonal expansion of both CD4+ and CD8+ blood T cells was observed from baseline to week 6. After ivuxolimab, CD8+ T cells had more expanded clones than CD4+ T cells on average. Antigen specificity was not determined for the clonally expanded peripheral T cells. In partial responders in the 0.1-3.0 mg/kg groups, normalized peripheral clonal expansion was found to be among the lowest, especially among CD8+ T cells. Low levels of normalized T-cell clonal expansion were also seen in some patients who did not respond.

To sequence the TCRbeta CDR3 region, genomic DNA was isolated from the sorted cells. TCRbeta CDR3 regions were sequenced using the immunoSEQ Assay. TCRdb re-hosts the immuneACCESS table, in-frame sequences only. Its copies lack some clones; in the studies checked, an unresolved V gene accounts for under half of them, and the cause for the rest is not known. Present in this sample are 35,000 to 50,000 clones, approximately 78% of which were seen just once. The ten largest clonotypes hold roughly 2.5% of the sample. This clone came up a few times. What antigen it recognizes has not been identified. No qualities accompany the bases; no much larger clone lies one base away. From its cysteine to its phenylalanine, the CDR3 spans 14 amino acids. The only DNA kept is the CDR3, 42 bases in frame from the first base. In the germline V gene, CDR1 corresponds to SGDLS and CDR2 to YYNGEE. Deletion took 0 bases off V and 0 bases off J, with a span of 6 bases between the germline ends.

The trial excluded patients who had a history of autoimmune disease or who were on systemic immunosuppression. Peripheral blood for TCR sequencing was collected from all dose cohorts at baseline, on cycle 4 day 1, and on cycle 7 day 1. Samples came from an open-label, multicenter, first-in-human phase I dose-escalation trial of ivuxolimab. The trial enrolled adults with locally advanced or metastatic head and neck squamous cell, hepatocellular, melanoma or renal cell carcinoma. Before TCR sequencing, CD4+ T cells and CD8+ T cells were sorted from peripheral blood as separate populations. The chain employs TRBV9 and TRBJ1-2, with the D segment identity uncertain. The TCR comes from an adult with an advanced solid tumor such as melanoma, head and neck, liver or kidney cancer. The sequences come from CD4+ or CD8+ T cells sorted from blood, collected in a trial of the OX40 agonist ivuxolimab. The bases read TGTGCCAGCAGCGTAGTGGGGACTAACTATGGCTACACCTTC. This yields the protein CASSVVGTNYGYTF.